This TCR beta chain was documented in a study of OX40 agonist ivuxolimab in advanced cancers. CDR1 GTSNPN and CDR2 SVGIG come from the germline V gene (reference sequence). The CDR3 runs 14 residues. The V and J ends lost 3 bases and 6 bases respectively, with 17 bases between them. This table comes from immunoSEQ multiplex PCR, and its TCRdb copy is limited to in-frame clones, with some not included. Seen here are 60,000 to 90,000 clones, about 88% observed once, and the top ten hold 0.95% to 1.3%. Sequencing was performed on CD4+ or CD8+ T cells sorted from blood, taken in a trial of the OX40 agonist ivuxolimab. The TCR was taken from an adult with an advanced solid tumor such as melanoma, head and neck, liver or kidney cancer. The genes are TRBV30 and TRBJ1-1; D unclear. This CDR3 reads CAWRKEGEDPEAFF. CDR3 DNA: TGTGCCTGGAGAAAGGAGGGCGAGGATCCTGAAGCTTTCTTT.